This T cell receptor beta chain was sequenced for a study of vaccination effects on CD4 cells after COVID-19. This clone was observed a single time. Its cognate antigen is unknown. Antigen-specific CD4+ T cells were expanded (with viral peptide pools) by the ViraFEST assay ahead of sequencing. Cells that had been cultured for less than 13 days were the source of isolated CD4+ T cells. Two-dose BNT162b2 or mRNA-1273 vaccination was given to participants. Vaccine recipients had no previous SARS-CoV-2 infection; their nucleocapsid antibodies were negative. Fresh IL-2-containing medium replaced half the medium on days 3 and 7. Sequencing used immunoSEQ multiplex PCR; TCRdb keeps in-frame clones, though not all of them. This repertoire shows 35,000 to 45,000 clones, 70% to 85% found once; its top ten account for around 2%. Germline CDR1 LGHDT, CDR2 YNNKEL (reference sequence). CDR3 length equals 13 residues. Trimming took 1 base from V and 4 from J, leaving 7 bases between them.

The receptor comes from a human donor who received a COVID-19 vaccine. Some clones in this sample may be carry-over from other donors' samples. The rearrangement links TRBV3-1 (or the pseudogene TRBV3-2) to TRBJ1-1, with D possibly being TRBD1 (5 bases). The sequences come from CD4+ T cells from PBMCs cultured with HCoV-NL63 spike peptides, collected after COVID-19 vaccination. The CDR3 DNA reads as TGTGCCAGCAGCCAAGTAAGGGGCACTGAAGCTTTCTTT. This codes for CASSQVRGTEAFF.